This T cell receptor (beta chain) was profiled in a study of Tregs in tolerant kidney transplant recipients (dated by TCRdb to the late 2010s). For the wider study: Before combined kidney and bone marrow transplantation, this study identified donor-specific regulatory T cells using TCRbeta sequencing and then followed those same cells after transplant. TCRbeta repertoire sequencing was used in a few healthy controls to compare several ways of expanding Tregs specific for an allogeneic donor.

Thawed PBMCs were FACS-sorted into unstimulated Tregs (CD4+CD25+CD127-), CD4+ non-Tregs (CD4+CD25-), CD4 cells and CD8 cells. Blood from healthy controls was obtained either as purchased buffy coats or from healthy volunteers. Healthy control blood was processed to PBMCs by Ficoll density gradient and cryopreserved, and patient PBMCs were collected before and after transplant. Reading the germline V gene gives CDR1 MNHEY and CDR2 SVGAGI. The CDR3 has 15 amino acids, counting the end cysteine and phenylalanine. CDR3 DNA is the only sequence kept; it has 45 bases, read in frame from the first base. The germline V end is reduced by 2 bases and the J end by 4 bases; junction bases left unmatched: 2. This clone was observed a few times. Its antigen is unknown. No clone much larger than this one lies a single base away; base qualities are absent. General findings and caveats noted by the study authors: Biological reproducibility was not directly addressed, though technical replication error appeared minimal. Because the study included only a small number of patients, the results must be confirmed in larger populations and under other immunosuppression protocols. Expanding Tregs with activated donor B cells appeared to identify the most biologically relevant and donor-specific TCRbeta repertoire.

Genomic DNA was extracted from sorted cells with the QIAGEN DNeasy Blood and Tissue Kit for TCRbeta CDR3 sequencing. High-throughput TCRbeta CDR3 sequencing, which included PCR amplification with bias correction and internal controls, was done commercially through immunoSEQ. The source study handled its data this way. A unique productive TCRbeta sequence was defined by the CDR3 nucleotide sequence when primers matched, and otherwise by the CDR3 amino acid sequence together with the Vbeta and Jbeta genes. To correct sorting error, sequences shared between sorted populations at a frequency ratio of 2:1 or less were removed; the rest were assigned to the higher population. A sequence was defined as donor-reactive if the sequence was expanded at least 5-fold in CFSE-low cells compared with unstimulated cells and had a frequency of at least 0.01% in CFSE-low cells. Repertoire divergence was quantified by Jensen-Shannon divergence using the top 100 TCRbeta sequences ranked by frequency. When a sample had multiple sequencing runs, each run was corrected for sorting error separately and the runs were then pooled. TCRdb stores this immuneACCESS table with in-frame sequences only. Part of the clones is absent; in the studies checked, under half of the shortfall reflects unresolved V genes, and no reason is known for the rest. That table is the source of V, J and clone size, and D and trimming were worked out from the DNA. This sample lists fewer than 150,000 clones; around 94% were detected once. More than 0.45% of the sample comes from the top ten.

The chain couples TRBV6-5 to TRBJ2-1; 10 of the junction bases match TRBD2. This TCR was recovered from a human donor in good health. The sequenced sample was CD4+ T cells from blood. Here the CDR3 is given as CASSYVAGGYNEQFF. In nucleotides, the sequence is TGTGCCAGCAGTTACGTAGCGGGAGGTTACAATGAGCAGTTCTTC.